This TCR beta chain appears in the sequencing data of a study of cytomegalovirus exposure and HLA in healthy donors. Assay: immunoSEQ multiplex PCR; the TCRdb copy retains only in-frame clones and omits some. The sample has 100,000 or so clones, about 90% seen once. Between the trimmed V and J ends, which lost 2 bases and 0 bases, there was a span of 11 bases. From germline, CDR1 is PRHDT and CDR2 FYEKMQ (reference sequence). The CDR3 consists of 17 residues. The receptor's source is a man aged 18 to 29 in good health and CMV-seropositive. The specimen was PBMCs. V gene TRBV13 combines with J gene TRBJ2-6, with D possibly matching TRBD1 (5 bases). The CDR3 loop is CASSLFRDSSGANVLTF. The CDR3 DNA is TGTGCCAGCAGCTTATTCAGGGATAGCTCTGGGGCCAACGTCCTGACTTTC. Based on the CDR3 plus reference TRBV13 and TRBJ2-6, the full variable domain is AAGVIQSPRHLIKEKRETATLKCYPIPRHDTVYWYQQGPGQDPQFLISFYEKMQSDKGSIPDRFSAQQFSDYHSELNMSSLELGDSALYFCASSLFRDSSGANVLTFGAGSRLTVL.